Below, 32 T cell receptor beta chains from the same sample are listed, as sequenced in a study of T cells in women clearing cervical HPV infection listed by TCRdb under 2018. Library preparation used the immunoSEQ multiplex PCR assay. This immuneACCESS table, as held by TCRdb, lists in-frame sequences with V and J called but not all clones. Of the missing ones, under half trace to an unresolved V gene in checked studies; the others have no known cause. Per the sample table, the count is 40,000 to 60,000 clones. The ten largest account for approximately 1% of the sample. Input material: blood buffy coat. These receptor sequences come from a woman between 18 and 70 years old with a cervical HPV16 infection that either progressed to CIN3+ or cleared (not recorded which).

As for this clone: The CDR3 end is not reached by the read, which stops 3 residues before it; the germline J gene fills it in. The J gene is TRBJ2-2, the V gene TRBV28; a possible D gene is TRBD1 (5 bases). Trimming removed 2 bases at V and 5 bases at J, with 9 bases between. The V gene's germline CDR1 is MDHEN and CDR2 SYDVKM. This CDR3 has 14 amino acids. The CDR3 reads CASSLEAGTGELFF. The CDR3 bases that were read are TGTGCCAGCAGTTTAGAGGCAGGGACCGGGGAG.

A note on this clone: The read ends 3 residues before the CDR3 terminus; that terminus is restored from the germline J gene. The chain employs TRBV2 and TRBJ1-4; 8 nucleotides match TRBD1. This CDR3 region has 13 residues. In germline, CDR1 is SNHLY, CDR2 FYNNEI. V was clipped by 8 bases and J by 6 bases; unmatched bases: 5. The CDR3 DNA, read in part, is TGTGCCAGCTTACAGGGGGGCGATGAAAAA. Its protein is CASLQGGDEK. The CDR3 reads in full as CASLQGGDEKLFF.

Comments on this clone: The observed sequence ends 3 residues before the CDR3 terminus, with the missing tail filled in from the germline J gene. The chain recombines TRBV19 with TRBJ1-1; D not resolved. With 7 bases removed from V and 0 bases from J, the gap between germline ends came to 12 bases. The CDR3 is made up of 14 amino acids. In germline, CDR1 is LNHDA, CDR2 SQIVND (reference sequence). The part of the CDR3 DNA that was read is TGTGCCAGTACCTCGGGGTTACTGAACACTGAA. Its translation is CASTSGLLNTE. From start to end, the CDR3 is CASTSGLLNTEAFF. Full variable domain (rest looked up from reference TRBV19 and TRBJ1-1): DGGITQSPKYLFRKEGQNVTLSCEQNLNHDAMYWYRQDPGQGLRLIYYSQIVNDFQKGDIAEGYSVSREKKESFPLTVTSAQKNPTAFYLCASTSGLLNTEAFFGQGTRLTVV.

On this clone itself: With the read ending 3 residues before the CDR3 end, the germline J gene is used to fill in that end. The chain employs TRBV5-4 and TRBJ2-3, with a possible D match to TRBD1 (5 bases). V was pared by 2 bases and J by 0 bases, with 10 bases between. CDR3 length: 15 amino acids. The germline CDR1 and CDR2 sequences are SGHNT and YYREEE (reference sequence). CDR3 bases read: TGTGCCAGCAGCTTTCAGGGTTCTAGCACAGATACG. It codes for CASSFQGSSTDT. The whole CDR3 reads CASSFQGSSTDTQYF.

On this clone: The read ends 3 residues shy of where the CDR3 ends; the end is completed using the germline J gene. V and J are TRBV5-1 and TRBJ1-1; a weak D match, TRBD1 (5 bases). CDR1 is SGHRS and CDR2 is YFSETQ in the germline V gene. The CDR3 spans 13 residues. V was shortened by 2 bases and J by 5 bases, with 10 bases between the two germline ends. The CDR3 sequence is CASSFNGGTEAFF. The CDR3 DNA, read in part, is TGCGCCAGCAGCTTCAACGGGGGGACTGAA.

CDR3 region: CASSATGTGRKNIQYF. The part of the CDR3 DNA that was read is TGCGCCAGCAGCGCCACCGGGACAGGGAGAAAAAACATT. The chain joins TRBV5-1 to TRBJ2-4; 9 bases map to TRBD1. The read comes to an end 3 residues before the CDR3 does, leaving the germline J gene to fill in the end. The V and J ends lost 4 bases and 4 bases, in that order; junction bases with no gene match: 9. Germline lookup yields CDR1 SGHRS and CDR2 YFSETQ. This CDR3 has 16 residues.

Concerning this clone itself: The read ends 3 residues shy of where the CDR3 ends; the end is completed using the germline J gene. This chain uses TRBV5-4 with TRBJ2-3, with a tentative D call TRBD2 (7 bases). Trimming took 2 bases from V and 1 from J, leaving 11 bases between them. The CDR3 has 15 residues. CDR1 is SGHNT and CDR2 is YYREEE in the germline V gene (reference sequence). CDR3 DNA, as far as it was read: TGTGCCAGCAGCTTTGGGGGGGGCCGCACAGATACG. It yields the protein CASSFGGGRTDT. The entire CDR3 protein is CASSFGGGRTDTQYF.

A remark on this clone: The CDR3 is cut off 3 residues early in the read; its end comes from the germline J gene. The chain joins TRBV11-2 to TRBJ2-3; 7 positions agree with TRBD2. Germline CDR1 and CDR2: SGHAT and FQNNGV. CDR3 size: 15 residues. Here the CDR3 reads CASSLGGSAGKAQYF. The sequenced part of the CDR3 DNA is TGTGCCAGCAGCTTGGGGGGGTCGGCCGGTAAAGCG. Full variable domain (outside the CDR3, taken from reference TRBV11-2 and TRBJ2-3): EAGVAQSPRYKIIEKRQSVAFWCNPISGHATLYWYQQILGQGPKLLIQFQNNGVVDDSQLPKDRFSAERLKGVDSTLKIQPAKLEDSAVYLCASSLGGSAGKAQYFGPGTRLTVL.

Comments on this clone: The read stops 3 residues short of the end of the CDR3; the missing end is completed from the germline J gene. The V call is TRBV29-1, the J call TRBJ1-2; D perhaps matches TRBD1 (5 bases). Deletions cut 1 base from V and 7 bases from J, with 16 bases between. The CDR3 extends over 14 amino acids. Germline values: CDR1 SQVTM, CDR2 ANQGSEA. The part of the CDR3 DNA that was read is TGCAGCGTTGAAGCTACAGGTGCTGGTGGTGGC. This gives the protein CSVEATGAGGG. The whole CDR3 sequence reads CSVEATGAGGGYTF.

The CDR3 sequence: CASSTGQGIQPQHF. CDR3 DNA, as far as it was read: TGTGCCAGCAGTACGGGACAGGGGATACAGCCC. The V and J genes are TRBV5-5 and TRBJ1-5; 10 bases fit TRBD1. The observed sequence ends 3 residues before the CDR3 terminus, with the missing tail filled in from the germline J gene. Germline V gene lookup returns CDR1 SGHKS and CDR2 YYEKEE (reference sequence). V shed 5 bases and J 7 bases; nucleotides not matched to a gene: 6. This CDR3 comprises 14 residues.

A note on this clone: The read is 3 residues too short to cover the CDR3 end, so that end is filled in from the germline J gene. V gene TRBV5-4 combines with J gene TRBJ1-6; TRBD1 aligns across 7 bases. Germline V gene sequence: CDR1 SGHNT, CDR2 YYREEE (reference sequence). This CDR3 is 13 amino acids long. CDR3 residues: CASSRDRMGPLHF. The CDR3 DNA, read in part, is TGTGCCAGCAGCCGGGACAGAATGGGGCCC.

Notes on this clone: The read ends 3 residues shy of where the CDR3 ends; the end is completed using the germline J gene. In the same sample, other DNA sequences code for this CDR3. The chain links TRBV30 to TRBJ1-3, with D possibly being TRBD1 (5 bases). The V gene's germline CDR1 is GTSNPN and CDR2 SVGIG (reference sequence). Trimming pared 0 bases from V and 0 bases from J, leaving 9 bases between. The CDR3 loop spans 15 amino acids. The CDR3 bases that were read are TGTGCCTGGAGTGTGTGGGGCAACTCTGGAAACACC. It specifies CAWSVWGNSGNT. The whole CDR3 sequence reads CAWSVWGNSGNTIYF.

Regarding this clone: The read ends 3 residues early relative to the CDR3; the germline J gene fills the gap. The chain employs TRBV7-3 and TRBJ1-1, with 7 bases matching TRBD1. The CDR3 loop spans 14 amino acids. From germline, CDR1 is SGHTA and CDR2 FQGTGA. With V trimmed by 6 bases and J by 3 bases, 7 bases remained unmatched. CDR3 sequence reads: CASRETGPDTEAFF. CDR3 bases read: TGTGCCAGCAGGGAGACAGGGCCGGACACTGAA.

About this clone: Read sequence stops 3 residues before the CDR3 end, and the germline J gene provides the missing end. The chain employs TRBV20-1 and TRBJ2-6, with D tentatively TRBD1 (5 bases). The V and J ends lost 4 bases and 2 bases respectively, with 18 bases between them. Looked up from germline, CDR1 is DFQATT and CDR2 is SNEGSKA (reference sequence). The CDR3 spans 17 residues. CDR3 sequence: CSATPQGWITGANVLTF. Partial CDR3 DNA: TGCAGTGCTACCCCCCAGGGCTGGATCACTGGGGCCAACGTC.

As concerns this clone: The CDR3 end lies 3 residues beyond the end of the read and is filled in from the germline J gene. This chain connects TRBV7-3 to TRBJ2-6; D is ambiguous. Germline V gene data show CDR1 as SGHTA and CDR2 as FQGTGA. The CDR3 covers 14 residues. V lost 4 bases and J 0 bases, leaving 4 bases between the germline ends. The CDR3 protein is CASSYSSGANVLTF. The covered CDR3 bases are TGTGCCAGCAGCTACAGCTCTGGGGCCAACGTC.

Concerning this clone: The CDR3 end falls 3 residues outside the read, so it is completed with the germline J gene. The chain uses TRBV19 and TRBJ2-1; 16 bases fit TRBD2. V gave up 10 bases and J gave up 7 bases; unmatched junction bases: 7. Germline CDR1 and CDR2: LNHDA and SQIVND (reference sequence). CDR3 size: 15 residues. The CDR3: CATARGLAGGNEQFF. The part of the CDR3 DNA that was read is TGTGCCACCGCAAGGGGACTAGCGGGGGGGAATGAG.

The CDR3 DNA, read in part, is TGTGCCAGTTTAGGACAGTCCTATGGC. Residues: CASLGQSYG. In full, the CDR3 reads CASLGQSYGYTF. The chain uses TRBV19 and TRBJ1-2, with TRBD1 as a possible D gene (6 bases). Read coverage stops 3 residues before the CDR3 terminus; the germline J gene supplies the remainder. Looked up from germline, CDR1 is LNHDA and CDR2 is SQIVND (reference sequence). The V gene lost 8 bases and the J gene lost 4 bases, with 11 bases spanning the gap. This CDR3 region has 12 residues.

As concerns this clone: The read comes to an end 3 residues before the CDR3 does, leaving the germline J gene to fill in the end. The chain recombines TRBV19 with TRBJ2-2; no clear D. V was cut by 3 bases and J by 7 bases, with 24 bases left in between. The CDR3 runs 18 residues. CDR1 is LNHDA, CDR2 SQIVND, per germline (reference sequence). The CDR3 sequence is CASSIILSRRETNGELFF. The CDR3 bases that were read are TGTGCCAGTAGTATTATCTTGTCTAGGAGAGAAACGAACGGGGAG.

A remark on this clone: The CDR3 goes on 3 residues after the read ends, and that part is filled in from the germline J gene. The rearrangement joins TRBV4-1 to TRBJ2-7; 10 bases agree with TRBD1. CDR1 is MGHRA and CDR2 is YSYEKL in the germline V gene. CDR3 size: 16 residues. The ends lost 1 base at V and 5 bases at J; junction bases unmatched: 8. The CDR3 reads CASSQGSGQGFDEQYF. Partial CDR3 DNA: TGCGCCAGCAGCCAAGGTTCGGGACAGGGGTTCGACGAG.

Worth noting for this clone: The sequence runs out 3 residues before the end of the CDR3; the remainder is reconstructed from the germline J gene. The gene calls are TRBV6-1 and TRBJ2-3; TRBD1 is a possible D gene (6 bases). This CDR3 is built from 13 residues. The germline V gene encodes CDR1 MNHNS and CDR2 SASEGT. The CDR3 here is CASSVSGVQPQYF. The sequenced CDR3 bases are TGTGCCAGCAGTGTATCAGGGGTCCAGCCG.

Comment on this clone: The read falls 3 residues short of the CDR3 end, and the missing part is taken from the germline J gene. The V gene is TRBV7-3, the J gene TRBJ2-2; 16 nucleotides agree with TRBD2. Trimming at V came to 5 bases and at J to 6 bases, leaving 9 bases not matched to a gene. The CDR3 extends over 18 amino acids. The V gene's germline CDR1 is SGHTA and CDR2 FQGTGA. The part of the CDR3 DNA that was read is TGTGCCAGCAGCCCCTCGGGACTAGCGGGGGGGCCCGCCGGGGAG. Protein sequence: CASSPSGLAGGPAGE. The complete CDR3 protein is CASSPSGLAGGPAGELFF.

Of note for this clone: The read stops 3 residues short of the end of the CDR3; the missing end is completed from the germline J gene. This chain links TRBV2 with TRBJ1-2, with TRBD1 matching 8 bases. V was clipped by 7 bases and J by 4 bases; unmatched bases: 8. This CDR3 is built from 14 residues. Germline lookup yields CDR1 SNHLY and CDR2 FYNNEI. CDR3 amino acids: CASTKGDRSYGYTF. The CDR3 DNA, read in part, is TGTGCCAGCACAAAAGGGGACAGGTCCTATGGC.

Remarks on this clone: Coverage ceases 3 residues before the CDR3 finishes, and the germline J gene fills in the end. The rearrangement uses TRBV2 and TRBJ1-6; 7 bases line up with TRBD1. Trimming removed 10 bases from V and 9 bases from J; junction bases left unmatched: 6. The CDR3 runs to 12 residues. Germline CDR1 SNHLY, CDR2 FYNNEI. The chain's CDR3 is CAKRQGGSPLHF. Incomplete CDR3 DNA: TGTGCCAAACGACAGGGTGGTTCACCC.

Points on this clone: Read data end 3 residues before the CDR3 end; the end is taken from the germline J gene. The J gene is TRBJ2-4, the V gene TRBV19; 7 nucleotides line up with TRBD1. This CDR3 is 14 amino acids long. Germline CDR1 is LNHDA and CDR2 is SQIVND (reference sequence). The CDR3: CASSSGGSNYGQYF. CDR3 bases read: TGTGCCAGTAGTTCAGGGGGATCTAACTATGGT. Filled out from reference TRBV19 and TRBJ2-4, the complete variable domain reads DGGITQSPKYLFRKEGQNVTLSCEQNLNHDAMYWYRQDPGQGLRLIYYSQIVNDFQKGDIAEGYSVSREKKESFPLTVTSAQKNPTAFYLCASSSGGSNYGQYFGAGTRLSVL.

As concerns this clone: The missing CDR3 end, 3 residues past where the read stops, is filled in from the germline J gene. This rearrangement joins TRBV6-7 to TRBJ2-4, with TRBD1 as a possible D gene (6 bases). TRBV6-7 is identified as an open reading frame with a role that is uncertain. The CDR3 is made up of 14 amino acids. V dropped 6 bases and J dropped 7 bases, with 16 bases sitting between them. Partial CDR3 DNA: TGTGCCAGCAGGCCGATACAGGGATCGAACATT. Its protein is CASRPIQGSNI. The entire CDR3 reads CASRPIQGSNIQYF.

Concerning this clone itself: Read data end 3 residues before the CDR3 end; the end is taken from the germline J gene. The V and J genes are TRBV7-2 and TRBJ2-2; D unresolved. The CDR3 loop spans 13 amino acids. Germline CDR1 is SGHTA and CDR2 is FQGNSA. CDR3 DNA (partial): TGTGCCAGCAGCTTAGAACAGCTTTCACCG. It specifies CASSLEQLSP. The complete CDR3 protein is CASSLEQLSPLFF.

Points on this clone: The CDR3 extends 3 residues past the end of the read, so its final part is completed from the germline J gene. The genes are TRBV5-4 and TRBJ2-3, with D unclear. Looked up from germline, CDR1 is SGHNT and CDR2 is YYREEE (reference sequence). V shed 2 bases and J shed 2 bases, with 6 bases lying between them. The CDR3 loop spans 13 amino acids. The CDR3 sequence is CASSLAPTDTQYF. CDR3 DNA, as far as it was read: TGTGCCAGCAGCTTAGCCCCCACAGATACG.

A remark on this clone: Sequencing ends 3 residues short of the CDR3 end; the germline J gene provides the rest. The chain has TRBV20-1 and TRBJ1-2; D is ambiguous. The CDR3 is made up of 13 amino acids. Germline CDR1 and CDR2: DFQATT and SNEGSKA (reference sequence). CDR3 sequence: CSAGLGSAGGYTF. The part of the CDR3 DNA that was read is TGCAGTGCTGGGTTAGGCTCAGCGGGGGGC.

Remarks on this clone: One end of the junction fails to match germline, which may point to a read error. The CDR3 end is not reached by the read, which stops 3 residues before it; the germline J gene fills it in. The gene calls are TRBV6-1 and TRBJ2-3; 9 positions agree with TRBD2. Looked up from germline, CDR1 is MNHNS and CDR2 is SASEGT. The CDR3 spans 14 residues. Incomplete CDR3 DNA: TGTGCCAGCAGTCAAGCGGGGGGTGTGGATACG. Protein: CASSQAGGVDT. The CDR3, in full, reads CASSQAGGVDTQYF.

Concerning this clone: The read ends 3 residues early relative to the CDR3; the germline J gene fills the gap. The chain employs TRBV7-9 and TRBJ2-3, with 7 bases aligning to TRBD1. This CDR3 has 14 residues. From germline, CDR1 is SEHNR and CDR2 FQNEAQ (reference sequence). CDR3 DNA, as far as it was read: TGTGCCAGCAGCCTAGGAAGGGGACAGTCAACG. This codes for CASSLGRGQST. In full, the CDR3 reads CASSLGRGQSTQYF. Filled out from reference TRBV7-9 and TRBJ2-3, the complete variable domain reads DTGVSQNPRHKITKRGQNVTFRCDPISEHNRLYWYRQTLGQGPEFLTYFQNEAQLEKSRLLSDRFSAERPKGSFSTLEIQRTEQGDSAMYLCASSLGRGQSTQYFGPGTRLTVL.

Points on this clone: The read ends 3 residues early relative to the CDR3; the germline J gene fills the gap. The chain is built from TRBV5-1 and TRBJ1-2; weak D call: TRBD1 (6 bases). Trimming removed 0 bases at V and 3 bases at J, with 12 bases between. The length of the CDR3 is 15 residues. Germline CDR1 and CDR2: SGHRS and YFSETQ. The part of the CDR3 DNA that was read is TGCGCCAGCAGCTTGGAAACAGGGCGTGACTATGGC. As protein: CASSLETGRDYG. The entire CDR3 is CASSLETGRDYGYTF.

Details on this clone: The read terminates 3 residues before the CDR3 end, so the remaining end is supplied by the germline J gene. The rearrangement uses TRBV2 and TRBJ1-1; 10 bases line up with TRBD1. Germline CDR1 SNHLY, CDR2 FYNNEI. V was clipped by 6 bases and J by 5 bases; unmatched bases: 6. CDR3 length: 14 amino acids. This CDR3 reads CASRPGTGVTEAFF. CDR3 DNA, as far as it was read: TGTGCCAGCAGACCCGGGACAGGGGTGACTGAA.